Below, one T cell receptor beta chain is given with its context. Antigen unknown. The data stem from a study of shared clonotypes between healthy human individuals. Points from the study as a whole: Naive CD4 clonotypes were shared across several donors at about 5.2%.

Donors were healthy HIV-negative adults without recently reported acute infections or vaccinations. Data came from immunoSEQ multiplex PCR; TCRdb stores just in-frame clones and leaves some out. The data hold 2 million to 3 million clones, with over 85% observed a single time. Specimen: naive CD4+ T cells sorted from blood. Subset denoted: CD45RA+ positively selected. This clonotype originated in a man aged 18-30 years in good health.

The CDR3 nucleotides are TGTGCCTGGAGTGTACCACGGCTGAATTCCTACGAGCAGTACTTC. Translating it yields CAWSVPRLNSYEQYF. V and J are TRBV30 and TRBJ2-7, with D hard to call. Trimming stripped 0 bases from V and 1 base from J, with 13 bases between. The CDR3 spans 15 residues. Germline V gene sequence: CDR1 GTSNPN, CDR2 SVGIG (reference sequence). Together with reference TRBV30 and TRBJ2-7, the CDR3 gives the full variable domain: SQTIHQWPATLVQPVGSPLSLECTVEGTSNPNLYWYRQAAGRGLQLLFYSVGIGQISSEVPQNLSASRPQDRQFILSSKKLLLSDSGFYLCAWSVPRLNSYEQYFGPGTRLTVT.